This entry lists 12 T cell receptor beta chains sequenced from one sample in a study of T cell responses to AZD1222 COVID-19 vaccine. TCRdb keeps only in-frame clones here, not all; method: immunoSEQ multiplex PCR. The profile covers 45,000 to 65,000 clones, with approximately 88% appearing a single time and 14% to 15% taken by the ten largest. Specimen: peripheral blood, collected on day 0 of AZD1222 vaccination. These receptors originate from an adult in good health.

This sequence joins TRBV11-3 and TRBJ1-1; no definite D call. CDR1 and CDR2 from the germline V gene are SGHNT and YENEEA. The CDR3 runs 15 residues. Trimming left V 5 bases short and J 1 base short, with 14 bases between. CDR3: CASSPTATQNTEAFF. DNA of the CDR3: TGTGCCAGCAGCCCTACAGCGACTCAGAACACTGAAGCTTTCTTT.

The chain couples TRBV19 to TRBJ1-1; the D is unclear. The length of the CDR3 is 15 residues. The ends were cut back, 4 bases at V and 1 base at J, with 13 bases in the middle. Germline CDR1 is LNHDA and CDR2 is SQIVND (reference sequence). CDR3 sequence reads: CASSTPGGSNTEAFF. CDR3 nucleotides: TGTGCCAGTAGTACCCCCGGCGGGTCGAACACTGAAGCTTTCTTT.

This chain connects TRBV4-2 to TRBJ2-3; a possible D gene is TRBD2 (6 bases). Per germline, CDR1 LGHNA and CDR2 YNFKEQ. There are 16 residues in the CDR3. The germline V and J ends were trimmed by 1 base and 6 bases, with 17 bases remaining between them. This CDR3 is CASSQAPAAGRDTQYF. Here the CDR3 DNA reads TGTGCCAGCAGCCAAGCTCCAGCGGCGGGGAGGGATACGCAGTATTTT.

This clone was recorded a few times. V is TRBV7-9 and J is TRBJ2-3, with D perhaps TRBD1 or TRBD2 (5 bases each). The CDR3 is 15 amino acids. CDR1 and CDR2 from the germline V gene are SEHNR and FQNEAQ (reference sequence). V was pared by 5 bases and J by 1 base, with 13 bases between. The DNA for the CDR3 is TGTGCCAGCAGCCCAAGGGGTAGCGGCACAGATACGCAGTATTTT. As protein: CASSPRGSGTDTQYF.

This chain connects TRBV11-2 to TRBJ1-2; D ambiguous. Looked up from germline, CDR1 is SGHAT and CDR2 is FQNNGV. The CDR3 runs 13 residues. V was pared by 0 bases and J by 12 bases, with 14 bases between. The CDR3: CASSLDLRLRDTF. CDR3 nucleotides: TGTGCCAGCAGCTTAGACCTTCGACTACGGGACACCTTC. The full variable domain, with the rest looked up from reference TRBV11-2 and TRBJ1-2, is EAGVAQSPRYKIIEKRQSVAFWCNPISGHATLYWYQQILGQGPKLLIQFQNNGVVDDSQLPKDRFSAERLKGVDSTLKIQPAKLEDSAVYLCASSLDLRLRDTFGSGTRLTVV.

The chain combines TRBV3-1 (or the pseudogene TRBV3-2) with TRBJ1-5; no reliable D call. The germline CDR1 and CDR2 sequences are LGHDT and YNNKEL (reference sequence). The CDR3 contains 15 residues. The ends were cut back, 6 bases at V and 4 bases at J, with 16 bases in the middle. The CDR3 sequence is CASSPRAPENQPQHF. In DNA form, the CDR3 reads TGTGCCAGCAGTCCCCGGGCGCCAGAAAATCAGCCCCAGCATTTT.

CDR3 sequence: CASSTGQGARETQYF. As DNA, the CDR3 is TGTGCCAGCAGCACGGGACAGGGAGCGAGGGAGACCCAGTACTTC. The chain links TRBV6-5 to TRBJ2-5; 9 nucleotides align to TRBD1. Germline V gene sequence: CDR1 MNHEY, CDR2 SVGAGI. This CDR3 contains 15 residues. V trimming: 6 bases; J trimming: 5 bases; junction bases outside the gene matches: 10.

V is TRBV25-1 and J is TRBJ2-2; D remains unclear. Between the trimmed V and J ends, which lost 6 bases and 8 bases, there was a span of 13 bases. This CDR3 is 13 amino acids long. Germline V CDR1 and CDR2: MGHDK, SYGVNS. CDR3 loop: CASRKDVWGELFF. DNA of the CDR3: TGTGCCAGCAGAAAGGACGTTTGGGGGGAGCTGTTTTTT.

V and J are TRBV4-2 and TRBJ2-2, with D possibly TRBD1 on 6 matching bases. Trimming stripped 0 bases from V and 1 base from J, with 12 bases between. The CDR3 covers 17 residues. The germline V gene encodes CDR1 LGHNA and CDR2 YNFKEQ. In DNA, the CDR3 is TGTGCCAGCAGCCAAGATCCAGGGGCTAGGAACACCGGGGAGCTGTTTTTT. Its translation is CASSQDPGARNTGELFF.

This chain connects TRBV7-8 to TRBJ1-5, with TRBD1 matching 8 bases. V shed 5 bases, J shed 2 bases, and the junction held 5 bases outside the gene matches. CDR1 and CDR2 from the germline V gene are SGHVS and FQNEAQ. The CDR3 extends over 15 amino acids. CDR3 region: CASSGQGGGNQPQHF. As DNA, the CDR3 is TGTGCCAGCAGCGGACAGGGTGGAGGCAATCAGCCCCAGCATTTT.

The V call is TRBV11-3, the J call TRBJ1-1; D is unclear. The germline CDR1 and CDR2 sequences are SGHNT and YENEEA. V was cut by 1 base and J by 9 bases, with 9 bases left in between. This CDR3 has 12 amino acids. CDR3 region: CASSLARRKAFF. In nucleotides, the CDR3 is TGTGCCAGCAGCTTAGCCCGCAGAAAAGCTTTCTTT.

This chain joins TRBV3-1 (or the pseudogene TRBV3-2) and TRBJ1-6, with 9 bases aligning to TRBD1. The germline gives CDR1 LGHDT, CDR2 YNNKEL (reference sequence). The CDR3 is 14 residues long. Trimming took 2 bases from V and 10 from J; bases not matched to a gene: 3. The CDR3 spells CASSQYDRGSPLHF. The CDR3, as DNA: TGTGCCAGCAGCCAATACGACAGGGGGTCACCCCTCCACTTT.